Shown below are 18 T cell receptor beta chains from a single sample sequenced in a study. Using its own MiXCR run on the 5' RACE reads, TCRdb lists one record per CDR3 protein. The sample gives just under 65,000 distinct CDR3 sequences, roughly 22% of which show up once; 2.9% is in the top ten. Sequenced sample: memory CD4+ T cells sorted from a lymph node. Specified subset: memory CD4+ T cells, CD4+CD45RO+CD25-. The receptors shown here come from a female donor with breast cancer.

In this sample, this clonotype turned up many times. CDR3 residues: CASSLSSPQFQETQYF. For the CDR3, the DNA is TGTGCCAGCAGCCTATCGTCTCCACAGTTTCAAGAGACCCAGTACTTC. The chain has TRBV7-2 and TRBJ2-5; no clear D gene. V dropped 5 bases and J dropped 2 bases, with 18 bases sitting between them. The CDR3 is made up of 16 amino acids. CDR1 and CDR2 (germline): SGHTA, FQGNSA.

This clonotype was observed a handful of times. V and J are TRBV30 and TRBJ2-3; 7 positions match TRBD2. The CDR3 is made up of 14 amino acids. J was trimmed by 4 bases and V by 4 bases; bases with no gene match: 8. Germline V CDR1 and CDR2: GTSNPN, SVGIG (reference sequence). CDR3 loop: CAWKAGDEADTQYF. Written as DNA, the CDR3 is TGTGCCTGGAAGGCGGGGGATGAGGCAGATACGCAGTATTTT.

The chain uses TRBV12-3 or TRBV12-4 and TRBJ1-6, with 9 bases matching TRBD1. The junction had 4 bases not matched to a gene; V was cut back by 3 bases and J by 10 bases. The CDR3 has 14 amino acids. CDR3 bases: TGTGCCAGCAGTTTTCGGACAGGGGAATCACCCCTCCACTTT. Its protein is CASSFRTGESPLHF.

As for this clonotype: A junction end diverges from the germline sequence, so it may reflect a read error. This chain uses TRBV7-2 with TRBJ1-1; D gene unclear. CDR3 length: 14 residues. CDR1 and CDR2 (germline): SGHTA, FQGNSA. CDR3 in amino acids: CASSQNAARTEAFF. CDR3 nucleotide sequence: TGTGCCAGCAGCCAAAATGCCGCGCGGACTGAGGCTTTCTTT.

This sequence joins TRBV5-1 and TRBJ2-5; 11 bases map to TRBD2. From germline, CDR1 is SGHRS and CDR2 YFSETQ. The CDR3 spans 17 residues. V was clipped by 4 bases and J by 9 bases; unmatched bases: 17. CDR3 protein: CASSPGGLAGGTEAQYF. The CDR3 region has the DNA TGCGCCAGCAGCCCCGGGGGGCTAGCGGGAGGTACGGAGGCCCAGTACTTC.

Comments on this clonotype: One end of the junction fails to match germline, which may point to a read error. The chain links TRBV4-3 to TRBJ2-7; D is perhaps TRBD1 (5 bases). This CDR3 comprises 13 residues. Per germline, CDR1 LGHNA and CDR2 YSLEER. The chain's CDR3 is CASSVNRNYVQYF. CDR3 bases: TGCGCCAGCAGCGTCAACAGGAATTACGTGCAGTACTTC.

This clonotype is deemed medium-sized. The J gene is TRBJ2-7, the V gene TRBV7-9; 11 bases fit TRBD2. J was trimmed by 5 bases and V by 5 bases; bases with no gene match: 5. This CDR3 contains 14 residues. Germline loops: CDR1 SEHNR, CDR2 FQNEAQ (reference sequence). CDR3 protein: CASSHTSGGDEQYF. CDR3 DNA sequence: TGTGCCAGCAGCCATACTAGCGGGGGAGACGAGCAGTACTTC.

This clonotype was observed a handful of times. The V call is TRBV7-2, the J call TRBJ1-1; 7 nucleotides match TRBD1. This CDR3 region has 13 residues. The V gene end was trimmed by 4 bases and the J gene end by 4 bases; junction bases not matched to a gene: 3. Germline V gene sequence: CDR1 SGHTA, CDR2 FQGNSA. The CDR3 loop is CASSSRQGTEAFF. CDR3 DNA: TGTGCCAGCAGCTCCCGACAGGGCACTGAAGCTTTCTTT.

In its sample, this clonotype was seen many times. The chain links TRBV4-3 to TRBJ1-6; TRBD1 matches at 8 bases. V was clipped by 0 bases and J by 8 bases; unmatched bases: 6. Germline values: CDR1 LGHNA, CDR2 YSLEER. The CDR3 spans 16 residues. CDR3 DNA sequence: TGCGCCAGCAGCCAAGAAGGGGGACAGGCCTATTCACCCCTCCACTTT. It translates to CASSQEGGQAYSPLHF.

Remarks on this clonotype: Relative to the germline gene, one junction end is altered; a read error may explain this. The J gene is TRBJ2-1, the V gene TRBV29-1, with D perhaps TRBD1 or TRBD2 (5 bases each). The germline V gene has CDR1 SQVTM and CDR2 ANQGSEA. This CDR3 has 14 residues. The CDR3 coding sequence is TGCAGCGTTGAAGAGATCCGGGGCATTAATGAGCAGTGCTTC. It codes for CSVEEIRGINEQCF.

This clonotype was recorded at least ten times. V is TRBV15 and J is TRBJ2-1, with D maybe TRBD2 (6 bases). Trimming left V 1 base short and J 3 bases short, with 13 bases between. Germline CDR1 and CDR2: LNHNV and YYDKDF (reference sequence). The CDR3 totals 16 residues. CDR3 nucleotide sequence: TGTGCCACCAGCAGAGGTGACGGCGGGAACTACAATGAGCAGTTCTTC. Its protein product is CATSRGDGGNYNEQFF.

This clonotype has a count of ten or more. J is TRBJ1-2 and V is TRBV5-1, with D perhaps matching TRBD1 (6 bases). Germline lookup yields CDR1 SGHRS and CDR2 YFSETQ. CDR3 length: 14 amino acids. The V end lost 0 bases, the J end lost 7 bases, and 13 bases lay between the germline ends. This chain's CDR3 is CASSLDTGKAGYTF. The CDR3 bases are TGCGCCAGCAGCTTGGATACAGGGAAGGCTGGCTACACCTTC. The entire variable domain, with the rest obtained from reference TRBV5-1 and TRBJ1-2, is as follows: KAGVTQTPRYLIKTRGQQVTLSCSPISGHRSVSWYQQTPGQGLQFLFEYFSETQRNKGNFPGRFSGRQFSNSRSEMNVSTLELGDSALYLCASSLDTGKAGYTFGSGTRLTVV.

This clonotype was detected only a few times. This chain joins TRBV6-1 and TRBJ2-2, with D uncertain. V was shortened by 7 bases and J by 4 bases, with 4 bases between the two germline ends. The CDR3 is 11 amino acids. Germline V lookup: CDR1 MNHNS, CDR2 SASEGT. The CDR3 region has the DNA TGTGCCAGCACGTCCACCGGGGAGCTGTTTTTT. This translates into CASTSTGELFF.

The chain uses TRBV20-1 and TRBJ2-7; 8 nucleotides agree with TRBD1. The junction had 7 bases not matched to a gene; V was cut back by 1 base and J by 2 bases. Germline-derived CDR1 and CDR2 are DFQATT and SNEGSKA (reference sequence). The CDR3 is 15 amino acids. The CDR3, as DNA: TGCAGTGCTAGAGGCCTGTCGGACAGGGCCTACGAGCAGTACTTC. The encoded protein is CSARGLSDRAYEQYF.

This clonotype was observed a few times. The chain is built from TRBV10-3 and TRBJ2-7, with a possible D match to TRBD1 (6 bases). Trimming took 5 bases from V and 0 from J, leaving 14 bases between them. The CDR3 length is 15 residues. Germline V lookup: CDR1 ENHRY, CDR2 SYGVKD. The CDR3 loop reads CAISTGTMSSYEQYF. The CDR3 coding sequence is TGTGCCATCAGTACTGGGACAATGAGCTCCTACGAGCAGTACTTC.

This clonotype is medium-sized (0.01 to 0.1%) in the sample. CDR3: CASSLDTGLYNEQFF. The CDR3 DNA reads TGTGCCAGCAGCTTAGACACAGGGCTGTACAATGAGCAGTTCTTC. V is TRBV7-2 and J is TRBJ2-1; tentative D call: TRBD1 (6 bases). The V and J ends lost 1 base and 4 bases respectively, with 11 bases between them. The CDR3 runs to 15 residues. The V gene's germline CDR1 is SGHTA and CDR2 FQGNSA.

This clonotype was observed a handful of times. V gene TRBV28 combines with J gene TRBJ1-2; 8 positions agree with TRBD1. V dropped 11 bases and J dropped 2; count of bases not matched to a gene: 7. Germline lookup yields CDR1 MDHEN and CDR2 SYDVKM. The CDR3 covers 13 residues. CDR3 residues: CAGRGQDNYGYTF. As DNA, the CDR3 is TGTGCCGGAAGGGGACAGGACAACTATGGCTACACCTTC.

This clonotype was detected a few times. The chain recombines TRBV29-1 with TRBJ2-7; TRBD2 agrees at 8 bases. Germline V gives CDR1 SQVTM, CDR2 ANQGSEA. J was trimmed by 7 bases and V by 4 bases; bases with no gene match: 9. The CDR3 totals 13 residues. CDR3 in DNA: TGCAGCGTTGGTGGGACTAGAGCTGGGGAGCAGTACTTC. It encodes CSVGGTRAGEQYF.